This TCR beta chain comes out of a study of blood T cell repertoires in COVID-19. TCRdb's table, derived via immunoSEQ multiplex PCR, lists solely in-frame clones and lacks some. The top ten clones hold roughly 25% of a sample with 95,000 to 150,000 clones, around four fifths of them seen once. V was shortened by 0 bases and J by 1 base, with 10 bases between the two germline ends. CDR3 size: 15 residues. CDR1 is SGHRS, CDR2 YFSETQ, per germline. The chain joins TRBV5-1 to TRBJ1-1; D not certain. The material sequenced was peripheral blood. This TCR was recovered from a human donor in a cohort sampled during active COVID-19. The CDR3 region is CASSLERVANTEAFF. Written as DNA, the CDR3 is TGCGCCAGCAGCTTGGAACGGGTGGCGAACACTGAAGCTTTCTTT.